This TCR beta chain was captured in a study of cytomegalovirus exposure and HLA in healthy donors listed by TCRdb under 2017. Describing the broader study: In an earlier analysis of approximately 640 of the donors, around 300 Gb of sequence data and 117 million unique TCR beta sequences from about 179 million T cells were reported. Besides the first cohort of 666 subjects, a separate validation cohort made up of some 110 different subjects was used. To decide whether each TCR beta V gene segment behaved as functional or pseudogenic, an earlier analysis of some 600 of the donors relied on high-throughput TCR beta sequencing. All discovery cohort repertoires had been generated using a single sequencing platform. Alongside the repertoire data, information on donor age, sex, ethnicity and CMV serostatus was compiled. A later analysis re-examined previously published TCR beta repertoires from just over 650 donors and added high-resolution HLA genotyping to investigate patterns of TCR occurrence. The genetic ancestry cluster associated with self-reported Caucasian donors included around 76% of the roughly 400 genotyped donors. About five DR-DQ haplotypes were handled as single units for association and clustering, since linkage in the cohort was strong. On average, over 200,000 unique TCR beta nucleotide sequences were sequenced per donor among a few hundred genotyped donors of the cohort, with roughly 18% of those sequences being non-productive. Both class I and class II loci were covered by HLA typing, at four-digit resolution. Rather than using new phenotypic data, the later analysis identified candidate immune exposures from TCR beta sequences and from how often those sequences occurred across donors. An early release covering around 630 HLA-typed donors comprised approximately 290 gigabases of sequencing data and around 86 million unique TCR sequences. High-throughput TCR immunosequencing, statistical association of individual TCRs with disease status, and machine learning were combined to predict cytomegalovirus infection status. Typing coverage varied by locus: about 620-630 donors for A, B, C, DRB1 and DQB1; around 560 for DQA1; about 570 for DPA1; around 490 for DPB1. Genome-wide SNP genotypes for about three fifths of the roughly 670 donors were used in a later genetic analysis, which treated that subset as a discovery cohort. The study aimed to test whether cataloging public T cell receptors could reveal signatures of past pathogen exposure. The study used immunosequencing to profile the T cell repertoires of approximately 650 subjects and linked those repertoires to cytomegalovirus serostatus.

The library was obtained by the immunoSEQ multiplex PCR assay. For the multiplex PCR, a mixture combining 60 forward primers for TCR Vbeta segments and 13 reverse primers for TCR Jbeta segments was used. Amplification of the CDR3 region of rearranged TCR beta genes was performed with a multiplex PCR assay on genomic DNA. The Illumina HiSeq System was used to sequence the amplified TCR beta libraries as 87-base-pair reads. The published analysis was carried out like this. In a later analysis, tens of millions of unique TCR beta chains were counted across the 650 to 700 repertoires, and roughly 11 million of these chains were shared by at least two donors. Raw reads were error-corrected and collapsed into unique sequences by a nearest-neighbor algorithm in which closely related sequences were merged to remove PCR and sequencing errors. CDR3 sequences were aligned to IMGT reference sequences to assign V, D and J gene segments. For a sequence to be retained, a match of at least six nucleotides was required to both a V gene segment and a J gene segment. Rearrangements were called productive when the CDR3 lacked stop codons and stayed in frame with V and J; all others were non-productive. Following IMGT convention, CDR3 was defined as the stretch from the second conserved V-encoded cysteine to the conserved J-encoded phenylalanine. The earlier analysis of fewer than 750 of the donors excluded sequences that lacked an unambiguous match to a single V gene segment. In an earlier analysis of approximately 610 of the donors, V segments were called functional above 56.7% productive rearrangements and were called segregating when the between-donor standard deviation exceeded 5%. A statistical classification framework was developed to diagnose cytomegalovirus status using the catalog of TCR beta chain sequences. V and J gene assignment, in a later analysis, came from comparing TCR nucleotide sequences with IMGT/GENE-DB human TR gene sequences. Using the TCRdist pipeline, a later analysis assigned CDR3 sequences along with most-parsimonious VDJ recombination scenarios. In a later analysis, each TCR beta chain was defined by its CDR3 amino acid sequence together with its V-gene family, and reads lacking a unique V-gene family were excluded. As a way to deal with suspected cross-contamination and a sequencing artifact, a later analysis dropped roughly 600 nucleotide sequences that were highly shared and had low generation probability. For each public chain, a later analysis derived a clonal expansion index from normalized ranks of inferred template counts within each repertoire. Generation probabilities in a later analysis came from a VDJ recombination model fitted to out-of-frame rearrangements, and those results were checked against IGoR. In a later analysis, TCR-TCR, TCR-HLA and TCR-CMV co-occurrence was scored with hypergeometric tests, and a repertoire-size bias correction was applied to TCR pairs. To estimate false discovery rates, a later analysis permuted the HLA or CMV assignments 20 times. In a later analysis, co-occurring TCRs were grouped using DBSCAN, with TCRdist sequence similarity added in when clustering inside HLA-allele-positive subsets. For co-occurrence clustering, repertoires with fewer than 30,000 or more than 120,000 public chains were excluded, along with a handful of repertoires with anomalous nucleotide sharing. The table comes from immuneACCESS by way of TCRdb, which keeps in-frame sequences with V and J called. Part of the clones is missing from these tables; in studies checked, under half for an unresolved V gene and the rest for unknown reasons. From that table come the V and J calls and clone size; the DNA was used to work out D and trimming. The sample has 150,000 to 200,000 clones on record, roughly 74% of them singletons. Of the sample, just under 5% falls within the top ten clones.

As concerns this clone: Its antigen is unknown. No base qualities exist here, and no much larger clone lies one base off it.

Findings and caveats that apply to the study as a whole: Some IMGT-functional V segments, including TRBV6-2 and TRBV6-3, could not be distinguished by the 87-base-pair reads and were therefore excluded. Because counts were too low, around 17 rarely observed V segments, including chromosome 9 orphons, were left out of the earlier analysis of a few hundred of the donors. When HLA alleles, especially DR and DQ, strongly co-occurred, TCR associations were difficult to assign to individual alleles. For the cohort, immune exposure information was limited to CMV serostatus. At a false discovery rate of 0.05, a later analysis linked about 17,000 TCR beta sequences to specific HLA alleles. An association between a missense DCLRE1C variant and V-gene and J-gene trimming of TCR beta chains was found in a later genetic analysis and replicated in an independent cohort. Most TCR sequences were observed very rarely across donors, whereas some public TCRs were present in many individuals. Most CMV-associated TCR beta chains appeared to be HLA-restricted in a later analysis, and the HLA associations seemed to be driven largely by CMV exposure. The study gave a list of under 200 TCR beta chains associated with cytomegalovirus. A group of highly shared sequence variants was considered likely to be a technical artifact of the sequencing pipeline. A further reported finding was that TCR beta sequences accurately predicted the HLA-A and HLA-B alleles for most subjects in the first cohort. Correlated functional status among segregating V segments might reflect linkage disequilibrium, but an unknown experimental factor could not be ruled out. The authors suggested that the approach could potentially be extended to other disease states and immunological phenotypes. In a later analysis, HLA-associated TCR beta chains showed more clonal expansion and lower generation probabilities than non-associated chains that were equally common. In vitro tests confirmed that three of the cytomegalovirus-associated TCR beta chains recognize cytomegalovirus antigens. The classifier was reported to diagnose cytomegalovirus status with high specificity and sensitivity in both the original cohort and the validation cohort. Roughly uniform sequencing depth across donors was assumed in presence/absence analyses, although this assumption may not hold. In an earlier analysis of around 500 of the donors, most TCR beta V segments appeared in productive rearrangements about 87% or about 30% of the time, broadly matching IMGT annotations. HLA typing was unavailable for some donors at each locus, so association tests used only the typed subset. According to a later genetic analysis, donors in an Asian-associated ancestry cluster had fewer N-insertions in productive TCRs than the approximately 690-donor mean. In a later analysis, the rate of TCR association differed among HLA loci, with DRB1 alleles having the most associated TCRs and HLA-C alleles having the fewest. Several of the top co-occurrence clusters appeared to be linked to parvovirus B19, influenza, CMV and Epstein-Barr virus, according to a later analysis. Only TCR beta chains were sequenced in this cohort, and the absence of alpha or paired-chain data limited detectable features.

Taken from the germline V gene (reference sequence), the CDR1 and CDR2 loops are SEHNR and FQNEAQ. V sheds 5 bases and J sheds 4 bases, leaving 17 bases between their ends. The CDR3 measures 15 amino acids from cysteine to phenylalanine. Solely the CDR3 DNA is kept, with 45 bases framed from the first base. In total, around 600 healthy bone marrow donors made up the cohort. At the time of sampling, all cohort members were nominally healthy, though unrecorded immune exposures were likely present. The donor was CMV seronegative and was included in the group of 352 seronegative cohort members. A peripheral blood sample was collected from each donor, and TCR beta sequencing was performed on peripheral blood mononuclear cells. The Qiagen DNeasy Blood Extraction Kit was used to extract genomic DNA from the blood cell samples.

Sequencing input: PBMCs. The TCR comes from a male donor in good health and CMV-seronegative. The sequence joins TRBV7-9 to TRBJ2-5; the D gene is possibly TRBD1, with 6 bases matching. At the DNA level, the sequence is TGTGCCAGCAGCGGCACGGGCAGGGGTGGAGAGACCCAGTACTTC. Its coded protein is CASSGTGRGGETQYF.